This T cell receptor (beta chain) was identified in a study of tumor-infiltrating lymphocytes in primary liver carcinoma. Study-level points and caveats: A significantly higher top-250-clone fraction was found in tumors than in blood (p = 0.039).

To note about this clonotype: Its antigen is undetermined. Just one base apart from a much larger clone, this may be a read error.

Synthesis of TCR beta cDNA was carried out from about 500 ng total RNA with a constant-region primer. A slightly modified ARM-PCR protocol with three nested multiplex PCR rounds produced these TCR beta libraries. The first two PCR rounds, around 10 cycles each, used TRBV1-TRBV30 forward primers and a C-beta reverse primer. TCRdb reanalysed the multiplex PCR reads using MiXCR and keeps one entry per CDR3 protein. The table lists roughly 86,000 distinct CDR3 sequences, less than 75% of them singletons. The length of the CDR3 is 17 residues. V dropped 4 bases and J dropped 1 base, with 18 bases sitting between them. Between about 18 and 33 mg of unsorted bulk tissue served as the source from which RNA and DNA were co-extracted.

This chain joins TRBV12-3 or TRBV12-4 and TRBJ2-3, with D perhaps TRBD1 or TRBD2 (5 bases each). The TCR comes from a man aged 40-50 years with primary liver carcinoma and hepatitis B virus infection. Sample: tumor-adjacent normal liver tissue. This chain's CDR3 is CASSSPSPGTGTDTQYF. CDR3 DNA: TGTGCCAGCAGTTCCCCTTCTCCCGGGACGGGCACAGATACGCAGTATTTT.